This TCR beta chain appears in the sequencing data of a study of CD8 T cells in ankylosing spondylitis. Study-level points and caveats: In reactive arthritis synovial fluid and blood, some motif variants had been reported before. Apparently characteristic of ankylosing spondylitis blood was a TCR beta motif (fewer than 10 highly homologous variants). Reportedly, significant enrichment of disease-linked clones occurred in matched ankylosing spondylitis synovial fluid.

One entry per CDR3 protein results from TCRdb running MiXCR on the 5' RACE reads. Of about 66,000 distinct CDR3 sequences in the sample, about 6% were seen once. This clonotype was counted ten times or more. Its target is unknown. J was trimmed by 3 bases and V by 4 bases; bases with no gene match: 9. Looked up from germline, CDR1 is SGHRS and CDR2 is YFSETQ. This CDR3 has 17 residues. This chain connects TRBV5-1 to TRBJ1-3; 11 bases align to TRBD1. This clonotype was obtained from a male donor with ankylosing spondylitis. Sequenced: synovial fluid, either unsorted or a sorted T cell fraction (not recorded which). Here the CDR3 DNA reads TGCGCCAGCAGCCCGTTTGGACAGGGGGCGAGTGGAAACACCATATATTTT. Translation: CASSPFGQGASGNTIYF.